This T cell receptor (beta chain) originates from a study of blood T cell repertoires in COVID-19. Study as a whole: T cells, B-cell-depleted T cells, or PBMCs supplied cDNA or gDNA.

Per the study methods: Estimation of nucleated cell counts was performed using reference gene primer amplification. Clones were read by immunoSEQ multiplex PCR, and TCRdb kept only the in-frame ones, dropping some. The V and J calls and clone size were taken over from that table, and D and trimming were inferred from the DNA. The table shows some 150,000 clones, with around 85% occurring only once. The TCR was taken from a middle-aged woman with active or convalescent COVID-19. The specimen sequenced was peripheral blood.

CDR3 DNA: TGTGCCAGCAGTCAACCGGACAGGGGGAATCAGCCCCAGCATTTT. This encodes CASSQPDRGNQPQHF. The rearrangement uses TRBV6-2 or TRBV6-3 and TRBJ1-5; 10 bases agree with TRBD1. The CDR3 is 15 residues long. V dropped 5 bases and J dropped 4; count of bases not matched to a gene: 5. Germline CDR1 MNHEY, CDR2 SVGEGT.